These 22 T cell receptor beta chains were all obtained from the same sample, sequenced in a study of a mutant IDH1 vaccine in newly diagnosed glioma. Clones were read by immunoSEQ multiplex PCR, and TCRdb kept only the in-frame ones, dropping some. The sample records tens of thousands of clones, about 81% being singletons. These receptors have no identified antigens. Time point specified: week 23, last vaccination. Every vaccine dose comprised 300 ug of mutant IDH1 20-mer peptide plus topical imiquimod. Sequenced material: PBMCs, taken from a glioma patient whose treatment included an IDH1 peptide vaccine. All receptors come from a woman aged 40-49 years with glioma. Some clones in this sample may be carry-over from other donors' samples.

The V gene is TRBV9, the J gene TRBJ2-1; perhaps TRBD1 as D (5 bases). From germline, CDR1 is SGDLS and CDR2 YYNGEE. V lost 4 bases and J lost 5, with 13 bases in between. This CDR3 has 14 residues. CDR3 protein: CASSSPLGDNEQFF. The CDR3 bases are TGTGCCAGCAGCTCTCCCCTAGGGGACAATGAGCAGTTCTTC. The entire variable domain, with the rest obtained from reference TRBV9 and TRBJ2-1, is as follows: DSGVTQTPKHLITATGQRVTLRCSPRSGDLSVYWYQQSLDQGLQFLIQYYNGEERAKGNILERFSAQQFPDLHSELNLSSLELGDSALYFCASSSPLGDNEQFFGPGTRLTVL.

The CDR3 nucleotides are TGTGCCAGCAGCTTAAGGGGACAGGGAACCGGGGAGCTGTTTTTT. Protein: CASSLRGQGTGELFF. This chain connects TRBV7-6 to TRBJ2-2, with TRBD1 identical over 9 bases. Germline assignment: CDR1 SGHVS and CDR2 FNYEAQ. The CDR3 spans 15 residues. Germline trimming cut 2 bases from V and 5 bases from J; bases unmatched to any gene: 3. The full variable domain, its missing parts supplied by reference TRBV7-6 and TRBJ2-2, is GAGVSQSPRYKVTKRGQDVALRCDPISGHVSLYWYRQALGQGPEFLTYFNYEAQQDKSGLPNDRFSAERPEGSISTLTIQRTEQRDSAMYRCASSLRGQGTGELFFGEGSRLTVL.

The chain recombines TRBV2 with TRBJ2-2, with TRBD1 identical over 8 bases. The V and J ends lost 6 bases and 5 bases, in that order; junction bases with no gene match: 2. Per germline, CDR1 SNHLY and CDR2 FYNNEI. CDR3 size: 13 residues. CDR3 sequence reads: CASSRQGTGELFF. CDR3 DNA: TGTGCCAGCAGCAGACAGGGGACCGGGGAGCTGTTTTTT.

The rearrangement joins TRBV7-2 to TRBJ2-1, with D hard to call. The ends were cut back, 5 bases at V and 5 bases at J, with 7 bases in the middle. The CDR3 consists of 12 residues. Germline assignment: CDR1 SGHTA and CDR2 FQGNSA. The CDR3 sequence is CASSPPDNEQFF. In nucleotides, the CDR3 is TGTGCCAGCAGCCCCCCGGACAATGAGCAGTTCTTC.

V gene TRBV7-9 combines with J gene TRBJ2-7; D is undetermined. The V gene lost 5 bases and the J gene lost 4 bases, with 21 bases spanning the gap. The CDR3 has 16 residues. Germline V lookup: CDR1 SEHNR, CDR2 FQNEAQ (reference sequence). CDR3 in amino acids: CASSPNDGPVKYEQYF. In DNA, the CDR3 is TGTGCCAGCAGCCCAAACGATGGGCCCGTGAAGTACGAGCAGTACTTC.

The V and J genes are TRBV30 and TRBJ2-5; 12 bases fit TRBD2. This CDR3 spans 16 amino acids. The V gene's germline CDR1 is GTSNPN and CDR2 SVGIG (reference sequence). The V gene end was trimmed by 5 bases and the J gene end by 2 bases; junction bases not matched to a gene: 9. This chain's CDR3 is CAWAPGLAGKQETQYF. The CDR3 region has the DNA TGTGCCTGGGCGCCTGGACTAGCGGGGAAACAAGAGACCCAGTACTTC.

Remarks on this clone: The junction does not match germline at one end; this may be a read error. The genes are TRBV5-1 and TRBJ2-1; TRBD1 matches at 10 bases. Germline V gene lookup returns CDR1 SGHRS and CDR2 YFSETQ. This CDR3 comprises 14 residues. The CDR3 bases are TGCGCCAGCACACTTGCGCTGGGGACAGGGGCGGCGATCTTC. As protein: CASTLALGTGAAIF.

V and J are TRBV7-8 and TRBJ2-7; no definite D call. Trimming cost V 1 base and J 4 bases, with 11 bases left between them. Germline CDR1 SGHVS, CDR2 FQNEAQ. The CDR3 contains 14 residues. The DNA of the CDR3 is TGTGCCAGCAGCTTAGGGCCCTCTTCTTACGAGCAGTACTTC. This codes for CASSLGPSSYEQYF.

This clone was found a few times. The chain carries TRBV30 and TRBJ2-7; 11 bases align to TRBD2. Germline CDR1 GTSNPN, CDR2 SVGIG (reference sequence). The CDR3 has 17 residues. Trimming cost V 3 bases and J 2 bases; bases outside gene matches: 12. The CDR3 nucleotides read TGTGCCTGGAGCCGTCCTCCCAGACTAGCGGGGACCTACGAGCAGTACTTC. It encodes CAWSRPPRLAGTYEQYF.

This chain connects TRBV2 to TRBJ2-7; no reliable D call. Germline-derived CDR1 and CDR2 are SNHLY and FYNNEI. Trimming removed 6 bases at V and 2 bases at J, with 20 bases between. CDR3 length equals 16 residues. This CDR3 is CASRISSSVGPYEQYF. The CDR3 DNA sequence: TGTGCCAGCAGGATATCATCTTCCGTAGGGCCCTACGAGCAGTACTTC.

The chain recombines TRBV7-9 with TRBJ2-1; D is unresolved. The CDR3 has 10 amino acids. CDR1 SEHNR and CDR2 FQNEAQ come from the germline V gene (reference sequence). V shed 9 bases and J shed 10 bases, with 10 bases lying between them. The CDR3 nucleotides read TGTGCCAGAGACCCCGGAGAGCAGTTCTTC. Translation: CARDPGEQFF.

The chain combines TRBV9 with TRBJ2-5, with 10 nucleotides matching TRBD2. Germline CDR1 is SGDLS and CDR2 is YYNGEE. CDR3 size: 15 residues. Trimming took 2 bases from V and 4 from J; bases not matched to a gene: 5. The CDR3 DNA is TGTGCCAGCAGCGTTTCTAGCGGGGGCCGAGAGACCCAGTACTTC. This encodes CASSVSSGGRETQYF.

This clone was counted a single time. This chain's CDR3 is CASSPYGQGKEQYF. Here the CDR3 DNA reads TGTGCCAGCAGTCCCTACGGACAGGGTAAGGAGCAGTACTTC. This sequence joins TRBV6-5 and TRBJ2-7; 8 bases line up with TRBD1. CDR1 MNHEY and CDR2 SVGAGI come from the germline V gene. V dropped 5 bases and J dropped 7; count of bases not matched to a gene: 10. The CDR3 runs to 14 residues.

In its sample, this clone was seen a few times. This chain connects TRBV20-1 to TRBJ2-3, with TRBD2 identical over 7 bases. In germline, CDR1 is DFQATT, CDR2 SNEGSKA (reference sequence). This CDR3 comprises 11 residues. V shed 5 bases, J shed 15 bases, and the junction held 11 bases outside the gene matches. The CDR3 coding sequence is TGCAGTGCTCCAGTTGGCGGGGGTTACTATTTT. This codes for CSAPVGGGYYF.

Here the CDR3 DNA reads TGTGCCACCAGCTCACCGACAGACTATAATTCACCCCTCCACTTT. It translates to CATSSPTDYNSPLHF. V is TRBV15 and J is TRBJ1-6; TRBD1 might be the D (5 bases). Per germline, CDR1 LNHNV and CDR2 YYDKDF (reference sequence). Between the trimmed V and J ends, which lost 5 bases and 3 bases, there was a span of 11 bases. The CDR3 runs to 15 residues.

This chain connects TRBV6-6 to TRBJ2-7; D remains unclear. The germline V gene has CDR1 MNHNY and CDR2 SVGAGI (reference sequence). CDR3 length: 16 residues. The V end lost 2 bases, the J end lost 8 bases, and 22 bases lay between the germline ends. The CDR3 loop reads CASSYTGLSELNKQYF. The CDR3 DNA reads TGTGCCAGCAGTTACACCGGGCTATCCGAGCTCAACAAGCAGTACTTC.

The chain employs TRBV2 and TRBJ2-5; a possible D gene is TRBD1 (5 bases). This CDR3 has 14 residues. V was cut by 4 bases and J by 2 bases, with 11 bases left in between. The germline CDR1 and CDR2 sequences are SNHLY and FYNNEI. CDR3 amino acids: CASSASGLQETQYF. DNA of the CDR3: TGTGCCAGCAGTGCTTCAGGGCTTCAAGAGACCCAGTACTTC.

The chain employs TRBV5-6 and TRBJ1-1; D gene uncertain. The germline gives CDR1 SGHDT, CDR2 YYEEEE. This CDR3 has 13 amino acids. The ends were cut back, 0 bases at V and 4 bases at J, with 7 bases in the middle. CDR3 in amino acids: CASSLGAGTEAFF. The CDR3 coding sequence is TGTGCCAGCAGCTTGGGGGCGGGCACTGAAGCTTTCTTT.

Of note for this clone: A read error may account for a junction end that differs from germline. The chain couples TRBV10-1 to TRBJ2-1, with D hard to call. The germline V gene has CDR1 WNHNN and CDR2 SYGVQD (reference sequence). The CDR3 extends over 12 amino acids. The CDR3 DNA follows: TGCGCCAGCAGTAAGTCGATCGATGAGCAGTTCTTC. As protein: CASSKSIDEQFF.

The rearrangement joins TRBV7-2 to TRBJ1-2; 7 bases fit TRBD1. This CDR3 contains 16 residues. The ends lost 5 bases at V and 2 bases at J; junction bases unmatched: 11. Germline CDR1 SGHTA, CDR2 FQGNSA. For the CDR3, the DNA is TGTGCCAGCAGCCCAGCGGCCCCAGGGGGAAACTATGGCTACACCTTC. Its protein product is CASSPAAPGGNYGYTF.

The CDR3 nucleotides are TGTGCCAGCAGACGAGGCTCGGGACAGGCTTATGGCTACACCTTC. Translating gives CASRRGSGQAYGYTF. This sequence joins TRBV6-5 and TRBJ1-2; 8 bases agree with TRBD1. Trimming cost V 6 bases and J 5 bases; bases outside gene matches: 11. Looked up from germline, CDR1 is MNHEY and CDR2 is SVGAGI. This CDR3 has 15 amino acids.

There are a few counts of this clone. This chain joins TRBV6-6 and TRBJ1-5, with no clear D. The CDR3 length is 12 residues. Germline loops: CDR1 MNHNY, CDR2 SVGAGI (reference sequence). The V and J ends lost 7 bases and 0 bases respectively, with 4 bases between them. The CDR3 DNA follows: TGTGCCAGCACGCATAGCAATCAGCCCCAGCATTTT. Residues: CASTHSNQPQHF.